A selection of T cell receptor beta chains follows, all from one sample in a study of cytomegalovirus exposure and HLA in healthy donors. Some clones are missing from TCRdb's copy, which holds only in-frame ones; the method was immunoSEQ multiplex PCR. The data show approximately 150,000 clones, 84% seen once. The specimen was PBMCs. The source of these receptors is a girl aged 10-17 years in good health and CMV-seropositive. The CDR3 runs from the conserved cysteine through the conserved F or W. Fields, in order: D gene, clone size, J gene, V gene, CDR3 DNA, CDR3 protein. The D gene is left open where the match is weak. Only part of the rows carry a size: once, few, many, or a class if the clone is expanded.

d_gene: TRBD2
abundance: NA
j_gene: TRBJ2-2
v_gene: TRBV7-2
CDR3nt: TGTGCCAGCAGCTTAGGACTGGGACTAGCGAAAAACACCGGGGAGCTGTTTTTT
CDR3aa: CASSLGLGLAKNTGELFF

d_gene: TRBD1
abundance: NA
j_gene: TRBJ1-2
v_gene: TRBV27
CDR3nt: TGTGCCAGCAGTTTATCAACCGGGACAGCTTGGTCGAGTGGCTACACCTTC
CDR3aa: CASSLSTGTAWSSGYTF

d_gene: TRBD1
abundance: NA
j_gene: TRBJ2-3
v_gene: TRBV5-4
CDR3nt: TGTGCCAGCAGCCTGGCGCTGGGACAGGGAGGCACAGATACGCAGTATTTT
CDR3aa: CASSLALGQGGTDTQYF

d_gene: NA
abundance: NA
j_gene: TRBJ1-6
v_gene: TRBV21-1
CDR3nt: TGTGCCAGCAGCAAATATCACACTAGCTCCTATAATTCACCCCTCCACTTT
CDR3aa: CASSKYHTSSYNSPLHF

d_gene: NA
abundance: NA
j_gene: TRBJ2-5
v_gene: TRBV9
CDR3nt: TGTGCCAGCAGCGCCGGGGACTCCTCAAAGGAGACCCAGTACTTC
CDR3aa: CASSAGDSSKETQYF

d_gene: TRBD1
abundance: NA
j_gene: TRBJ1-5
v_gene: TRBV2
CDR3nt: TGTGCCAGCAGTGACCCGAACAGGGGGCTAAATCAGCCCCAGCATTTT
CDR3aa: CASSDPNRGLNQPQHF

d_gene: NA
abundance: NA
j_gene: TRBJ1-6
v_gene: TRBV5-1
CDR3nt: TGCGCCAGCAGCGCGAAGGTCGGAGTAAACAATTCACCCCTCCACTTT
CDR3aa: CASSAKVGVNNSPLHF

d_gene: NA
abundance: NA
j_gene: TRBJ1-2
v_gene: TRBV2
CDR3nt: TGTGCCAGCAGTGAAATAACAGGACACTATGGCTACACCTTC
CDR3aa: CASSEITGHYGYTF

d_gene: NA
abundance: NA
j_gene: TRBJ1-3
v_gene: TRBV28
CDR3nt: TGTGCCAGCAGTTTGTTCAGCTCTGGAAACACCATATATTTT
CDR3aa: CASSLFSSGNTIYF

d_gene: TRBD1
abundance: NA
j_gene: TRBJ1-1
v_gene: TRBV18
CDR3nt: TGTGCCAGCTCCCAACGACAGGGGATGAACACTGAAGCTTTCTTT
CDR3aa: CASSQRQGMNTEAFF

d_gene: NA
abundance: once
j_gene: TRBJ1-2
v_gene: TRBV5-8
CDR3nt: TGTGCCAGCAGCTGGGGCAGGGAGGGCTATGGCTACACCTTC
CDR3aa: CASSWGREGYGYTF

d_gene: TRBD1
abundance: NA
j_gene: TRBJ1-1
v_gene: TRBV18
CDR3nt: TGTGCCAGCTCCTCCCTGGGGACAGGAACGTCTGAAGCTTTCTTT
CDR3aa: CASSSLGTGTSEAFF